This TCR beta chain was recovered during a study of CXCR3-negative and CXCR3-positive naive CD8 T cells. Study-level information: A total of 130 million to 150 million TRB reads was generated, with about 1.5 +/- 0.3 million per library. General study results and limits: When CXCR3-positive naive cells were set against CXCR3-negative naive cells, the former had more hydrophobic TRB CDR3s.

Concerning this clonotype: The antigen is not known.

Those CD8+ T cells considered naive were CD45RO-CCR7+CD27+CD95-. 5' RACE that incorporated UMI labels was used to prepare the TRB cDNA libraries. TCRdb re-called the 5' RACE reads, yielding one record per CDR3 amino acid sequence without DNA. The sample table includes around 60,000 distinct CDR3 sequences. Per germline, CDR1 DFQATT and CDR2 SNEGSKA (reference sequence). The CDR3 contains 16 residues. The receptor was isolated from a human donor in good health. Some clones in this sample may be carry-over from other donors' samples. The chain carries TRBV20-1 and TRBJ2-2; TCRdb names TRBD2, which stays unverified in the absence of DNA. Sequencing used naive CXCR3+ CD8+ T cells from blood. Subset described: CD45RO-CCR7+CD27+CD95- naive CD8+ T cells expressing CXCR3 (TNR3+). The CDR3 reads CSARRLAGGNTGELFF.